This T cell receptor (beta chain) was captured by sequencing in a study of blood T cell repertoires in COVID-19. Study-level information: Collection of acute and convalescent COVID-19 samples took place in the United States, Italy and Spain. PBMCs, B-cell-depleted T cells, or T cells were the source of the cDNA or gDNA that made up the material.

CDR3 length: 12 residues. The germline V and J ends were trimmed by 6 bases and 8 bases, with 13 bases remaining between them. Germline V gene lookup returns CDR1 LNHDA and CDR2 SQIVND (reference sequence). In the authors' methods: Amplifying reference gene primers gave estimates of nucleated cell counts. Clones were read by immunoSEQ multiplex PCR, and TCRdb kept only the in-frame ones, dropping some. V and J calls and clone size are as listed in that table; D and trimming were resolved from the DNA. The sample contains fewer than 15,000 clones, 65% to 80% of which appear only once. The chain joins TRBV19 to TRBJ1-1, with D unclear. This TCR derives from a woman aged 80 or over with acute or convalescent COVID-19. The sequenced sample consisted of peripheral blood. CDR3 DNA sequence: TGTGCCAGTAGGGGAGACGACCAAGAAGCTTTCTTT. This encodes CASRGDDQEAFF.